This T cell receptor (beta chain) was sequenced in a study of T cell responses to AZD1222 COVID-19 vaccine. The CDR3 contains 13 residues. V lost 5 bases, J lost 1 base, and 8 bases lay in between. Germline V CDR1 and CDR2: SNHLY, FYNNEI. Profiled with immunoSEQ multiplex PCR; TCRdb holds only in-frame clones, not every one. The sample yields approximately 150,000 clones, 92% seen once. Regarding this clone: No antigen is known for it.

Points from the study as a whole: Per reports, nearly half of all spike-specific TCRs target regions that are unmutated in variants. Sampling captured repertoires only after the peak T cell response. Among vaccine-associated CD4 TCRs, coverage spanned spike, with dominance at 160-218 and 743-854. Only a handful of people who got AZD1222 tested seropositive at baseline.

The chain links TRBV2 to TRBJ1-2, with D hard to call. This clonotype was sampled from an adult in good health. The sequenced sample was peripheral blood, obtained on day 0 of MenACWY control vaccination. The CDR3 spells CASSLDGNYGYTF. CDR3 bases: TGTGCCAGCAGTTTGGACGGTAACTATGGCTACACCTTC.